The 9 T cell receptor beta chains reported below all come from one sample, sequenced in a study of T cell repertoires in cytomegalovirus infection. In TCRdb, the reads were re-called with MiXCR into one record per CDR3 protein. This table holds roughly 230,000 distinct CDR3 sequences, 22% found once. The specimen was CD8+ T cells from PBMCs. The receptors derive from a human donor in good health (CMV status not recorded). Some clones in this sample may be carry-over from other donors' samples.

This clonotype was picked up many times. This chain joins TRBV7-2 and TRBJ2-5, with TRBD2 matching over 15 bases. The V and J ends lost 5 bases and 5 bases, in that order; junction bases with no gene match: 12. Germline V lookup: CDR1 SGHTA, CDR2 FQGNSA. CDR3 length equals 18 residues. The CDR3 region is CASSPRGLAGGPRETQYF. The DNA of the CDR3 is TGTGCCAGCAGCCCTCGAGGACTAGCGGGGGGGCCGAGGGAGACCCAGTACTTC.

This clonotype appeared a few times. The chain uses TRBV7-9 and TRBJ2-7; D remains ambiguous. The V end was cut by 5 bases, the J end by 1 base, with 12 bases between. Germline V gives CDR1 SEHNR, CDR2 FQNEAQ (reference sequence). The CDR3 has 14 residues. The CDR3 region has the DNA TGTGCCAGCAGCGATCCCGGGTTGTCCTACGAGCAGTACTTC. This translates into CASSDPGLSYEQYF. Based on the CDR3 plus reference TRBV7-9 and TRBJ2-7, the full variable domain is DTGVSQNPRHKITKRGQNVTFRCDPISEHNRLYWYRQTLGQGPEFLTYFQNEAQLEKSRLLSDRFSAERPKGSFSTLEIQRTEQGDSAMYLCASSDPGLSYEQYFGPGTRLTVT.

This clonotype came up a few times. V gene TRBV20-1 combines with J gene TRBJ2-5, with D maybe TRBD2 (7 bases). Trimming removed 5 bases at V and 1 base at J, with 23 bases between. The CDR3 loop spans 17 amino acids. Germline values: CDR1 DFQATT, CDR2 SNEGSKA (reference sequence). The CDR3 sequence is CSAGGRTRGIIQETQYF. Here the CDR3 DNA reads TGCAGTGCTGGGGGAAGGACTAGGGGGATAATCCAAGAGACCCAGTACTTC.

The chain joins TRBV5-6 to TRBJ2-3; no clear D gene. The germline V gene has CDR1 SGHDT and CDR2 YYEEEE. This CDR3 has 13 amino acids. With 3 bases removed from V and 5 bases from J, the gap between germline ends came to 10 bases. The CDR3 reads CASSWLSEDTQYF. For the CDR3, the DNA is TGTGCCAGCAGCTGGCTCAGTGAAGATACGCAGTATTTT.

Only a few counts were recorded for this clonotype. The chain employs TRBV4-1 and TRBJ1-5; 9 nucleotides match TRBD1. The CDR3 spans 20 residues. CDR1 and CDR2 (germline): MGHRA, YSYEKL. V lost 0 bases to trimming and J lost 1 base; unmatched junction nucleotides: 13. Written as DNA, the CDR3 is TGCGCCAGCAGCCAAGAAACGGGGCCCGACAGGGGGTGGAGCAATCAGCCCCAGCATTTT. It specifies CASSQETGPDRGWSNQPQHF.

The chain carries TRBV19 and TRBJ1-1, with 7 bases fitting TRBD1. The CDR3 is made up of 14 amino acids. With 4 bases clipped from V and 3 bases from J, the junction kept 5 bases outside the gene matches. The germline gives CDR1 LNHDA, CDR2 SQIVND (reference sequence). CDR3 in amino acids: CASSRRGQDTEAFF. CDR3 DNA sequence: TGTGCCAGTAGTAGGAGGGGGCAGGACACTGAAGCTTTCTTT. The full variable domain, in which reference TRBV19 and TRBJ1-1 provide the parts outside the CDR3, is DGGITQSPKYLFRKEGQNVTLSCEQNLNHDAMYWYRQDPGQGLRLIYYSQIVNDFQKGDIAEGYSVSREKKESFPLTVTSAQKNPTAFYLCASSRRGQDTEAFFGQGTRLTVV.

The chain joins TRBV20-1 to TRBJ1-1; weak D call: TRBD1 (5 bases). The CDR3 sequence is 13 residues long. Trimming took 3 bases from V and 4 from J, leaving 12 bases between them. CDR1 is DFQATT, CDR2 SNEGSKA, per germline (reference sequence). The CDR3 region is CSARSPRGTEAFF. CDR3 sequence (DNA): TGCAGTGCTAGGAGTCCAAGGGGCACTGAAGCTTTCTTT.

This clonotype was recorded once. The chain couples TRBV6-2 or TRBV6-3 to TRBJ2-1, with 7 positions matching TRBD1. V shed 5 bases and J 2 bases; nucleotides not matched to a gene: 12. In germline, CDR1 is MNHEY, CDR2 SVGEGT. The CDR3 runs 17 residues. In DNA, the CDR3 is TGTGCCAGCAGTGCGCCGACAGGGATGTGGCCCTACAATGAGCAGTTCTTC. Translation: CASSAPTGMWPYNEQFF.

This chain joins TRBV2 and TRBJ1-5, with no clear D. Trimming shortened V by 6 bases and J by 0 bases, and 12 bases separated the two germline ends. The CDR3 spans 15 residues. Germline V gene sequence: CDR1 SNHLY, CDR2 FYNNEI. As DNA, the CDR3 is TGTGCCAGCAGGGAACACACGGATAGCAATCAGCCCCAGCATTTT. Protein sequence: CASREHTDSNQPQHF.